These 2 T cell receptor beta chains originate from one sample sequenced in a study of patients and donors after allogeneic stem cell transplantation. Using its own MiXCR run on the RT-PCR reads, TCRdb lists one record per CDR3 protein. The sample shows 70,000 to 85,000 distinct CDR3 sequences, 26% of them seen only once. Specimen: blood, either unsorted or a sorted T cell fraction (not recorded which). The receptors derive from a human donor who was either an allogeneic HSCT recipient or a stem cell or donor lymphocyte infusion donor (not recorded which). It is not recorded whose cells these are; they may come from a transplant donor.

This clonotype was counted many times. CDR3 amino acids: CASSFGRWTGGTEAFF. The CDR3, as DNA: TGTGCCAGCAGTTTTGGGAGGTGGACAGGGGGCACTGAAGCTTTCTTT. The chain has TRBV12-3 or TRBV12-4 and TRBJ1-1, with 10 bases matching TRBD1. The V gene end was trimmed by 3 bases and the J gene end by 4 bases; junction bases not matched to a gene: 8. There are 16 residues in the CDR3.

The J gene is TRBJ2-2, the V gene TRBV18, with D possibly being TRBD1 or TRBD2 (5 bases each). CDR1 KGHSH and CDR2 LQKENI come from the germline V gene. This CDR3 has 14 residues. V was pared by 3 bases and J by 1 base, with 6 bases between. The CDR3 DNA follows: TGTGCCAGCTCACCGGGGGAGAACACCGGGGAGCTGTTTTTT. Protein: CASSPGENTGELFF.